Included here is one TCR beta chain sequence, with context. Its specificity is not known. The sample comes from a study of early stage breast cancer tumors. Study-wide results and limits: Compared with adjacent normal breast tissue, tumors showed around 2.5-fold greater T cell density and higher clonality.

Repertoires were generated with immunoSEQ multiplex PCR, while TCRdb's copy carries only in-frame clones and drops some. This sample carries 60,000 to 80,000 clones, approximately 80% of them seen once, and the ten largest clones take approximately 3.7%. This CDR3 has 13 residues. Per germline, CDR1 LNHDA and CDR2 SQIVND (reference sequence). V dropped 7 bases and J dropped 6 bases, with 14 bases sitting between them. J is TRBJ2-3 and V is TRBV19; D call uncertain. The sequenced sample was blood. The TCR was taken from a person between 60 and 69 years old with breast cancer. The CDR3 is CASTTGVGDTQYF. In DNA form, the CDR3 reads TGTGCCAGTACCACTGGGGTCGGGGATACGCAGTATTTT. Using reference TRBV19 and TRBJ2-3 for the parts outside the CDR3, the full variable domain is DGGITQSPKYLFRKEGQNVTLSCEQNLNHDAMYWYRQDPGQGLRLIYYSQIVNDFQKGDIAEGYSVSREKKESFPLTVTSAQKNPTAFYLCASTTGVGDTQYFGPGTRLTVL.